A selection of T cell receptor beta chains follows, all from one sample in a study of T cell responses to AZD1222 COVID-19 vaccine. Method: immunoSEQ multiplex PCR; TCRdb's copy keeps in-frame clones and lacks some. The sample carries 120,000 to 150,000 clones, 91% recorded once. The source material was peripheral blood, sampled on day 0 of AZD1222 vaccination. The source of these receptors is an adult in good health. CDR3s include the opening cysteine and the closing phenylalanine or tryptophan. D genes are given only for firm matches. The size field is filled for only some rows; it gives once, few, many or a size class.

>NA|TRBV27|TRBJ2-7|NA
CASSTLQGVPVHEQYF
TGTGCCAGCAGTACCCTACAGGGAGTCCCCGTCCACGAGCAGTACTTC
>NA|TRBV28|TRBJ2-7|NA
CASSLGGSGTYEQYF
TGTGCCAGCAGTCTCGGGGGCAGCGGGACGTACGAGCAGTACTTC
>TRBD1|TRBV18|TRBJ2-2|NA
CASSPTGGSGELFF
TGTGCCAGCTCACCCACAGGGGGCAGCGGGGAGCTGTTTTTT
>NA|TRBV19|TRBJ1-5|NA
CASKPGLPTISNQPQHF
TGTGCCAGTAAACCGGGACTCCCAACTATCAGCAATCAGCCCCAGCATTTT
>NA|TRBV21-1|TRBJ1-5|NA
CASSKCRDSNQPQHF
TGTGCCAGCAGCAAATGCAGAGATAGCAATCAGCCCCAGCATTTT
>TRBD1|TRBV5-5|TRBJ2-7|NA
CASSVGQGDSYEQYF
TGTGCCAGCAGCGTGGGGCAGGGGGATTCCTACGAGCAGTACTTC
>NA|TRBV27|TRBJ2-3|NA
CASSLIPLRGHTQYF
TGTGCCAGCAGTTTGATTCCCCTTCGTGGTCATACGCAGTATTTT
>NA|TRBV6-2/TRBV6-3|TRBJ1-1|NA
CASSALGRTEAFF
TGTGCCAGCAGCGCCCTAGGTCGCACTGAAGCTTTCTTT
>NA|TRBV27|TRBJ2-3|NA
CASSPSGGQGGDTQYF
TGTGCCAGCAGTCCGTCCGGGGGGCAAGGGGGAGATACGCAGTATTTT
>NA|TRBV12-3/TRBV12-4|TRBJ2-1|NA
CASSLVDSYRFF
TGTGCCAGCAGTTTAGTAGACTCCTACCGGTTCTTC
>NA|TRBV5-4|TRBJ1-5|NA
CASSFGSDQPQHF
TGTGCCAGCAGCTTCGGATCAGATCAGCCCCAGCATTTT
>NA|TRBV6-5|TRBJ1-2|NA
CASSTGALYYGYTF
TGTGCCAGCAGTACCGGGGCCCTATACTATGGCTACACCTTC
>TRBD2|TRBV7-3|TRBJ2-1|NA
CASSFIAGGSNEQFF
TGTGCCAGCAGCTTTATAGCGGGAGGGTCAAATGAGCAGTTCTTC
>NA|TRBV28|TRBJ1-2|NA
CASSFSPGRAYGYTF
TGTGCCAGCAGTTTTTCCCCAGGGAGGGCTTATGGCTACACCTTC
>NA|TRBV2|TRBJ1-2|NA
CASSEAWQGNGYTF
TGTGCCAGCAGTGAAGCGTGGCAGGGTAACGGCTACACCTTC
>TRBD1|TRBV9|TRBJ2-7|NA
CASSPFRDSSYEQYF
TGTGCCAGCAGCCCGTTTAGGGACAGCTCCTACGAGCAGTACTTC
>NA|TRBV28|TRBJ1-2|NA
CASSPPNIYGYTF
TGTGCCAGCAGCCCTCCCAATATCTATGGCTACACCTTC
>NA|TRBV28|TRBJ2-3|NA
CASKSVTDTQYF
TGTGCCAGCAAAAGCGTCACAGATACGCAGTATTTT
>NA|TRBV6-5|TRBJ1-4|NA
CASRPGNEKLFF
TGTGCCAGTCGGCCAGGGAATGAAAAACTGTTTTTT
>NA|TRBV12-5|TRBJ2-7|NA
CASGFSPHSPYEQYF
TGTGCTAGTGGCTTCTCTCCCCATAGCCCCTACGAGCAGTACTTC
>TRBD1|TRBV19|TRBJ1-2|NA
CASSQRTGEGGYTF
TGTGCCAGTAGTCAACGGACAGGGGAAGGCGGCTACACCTTC
>TRBD2|TRBV5-1|TRBJ2-3|NA
CASSLRLAGGLTDTQYF
TGCGCCAGCAGTTTGCGACTAGCGGGGGGCCTCACAGATACGCAGTATTTT
>TRBD2|TRBV28|TRBJ2-5|NA
CASSLRTSGSQTQYF
TGTGCCAGCAGTTTGAGGACTAGCGGGAGCCAGACCCAGTACTTC
>TRBD2|TRBV5-5|TRBJ2-7|NA
CASSTGLAQIEQYF
TGTGCCAGCAGCACGGGACTAGCCCAGATCGAGCAGTACTTC
>NA|TRBV2|TRBJ2-1|NA
CASGPQGGQFF
TGTGCCAGCGGACCTCAGGGGGGGCAGTTCTTC
>NA|TRBV6-2/TRBV6-3|TRBJ2-3|NA
CASSIDWTSTDTQYF
TGTGCCAGCAGTATAGACTGGACTAGCACAGATACGCAGTATTTT
>NA|TRBV7-2|TRBJ2-7|NA
CASSNQGWYEQYF
TGTGCCAGCAGTAACCAGGGTTGGTACGAGCAGTACTTC
>NA|TRBV5-8|TRBJ1-6|NA
CASSRGRTTSPLHF
TGTGCCAGCAGCCGAGGTCGTACTACTTCACCCCTCCACTTT
>NA|TRBV4-2|TRBJ2-7|NA
CASSQDLEGQGQGEQYF
TGTGCCAGCAGCCAAGACCTCGAGGGGCAGGGACAAGGCGAGCAGTACTTC
>NA|TRBV20-1|TRBJ1-1|NA
CSASRATEAFF
TGCAGTGCTAGCCGGGCGACTGAAGCTTTCTTT
>NA|TRBV9|TRBJ1-1|NA
CASSDPGGTSTEAFF
TGTGCCAGCAGCGACCCAGGAGGGACTTCTACTGAAGCTTTCTTT
>NA|TRBV9|TRBJ1-2|NA
CASSVDHRGSWGGYTF
TGTGCCAGCAGCGTAGATCACCGGGGCTCTTGGGGTGGCTACACCTTC
>NA|TRBV28|TRBJ1-5|NA
CASSFTGINQPQHF
TGTGCCAGCAGTTTCACAGGGATAAATCAGCCCCAGCATTTT
>NA|TRBV25-1|TRBJ2-7|NA
CASSDGPHAYEQYF
TGTGCCAGCAGTGACGGACCCCATGCCTACGAGCAGTACTTC
>NA|TRBV7-8|TRBJ2-7|NA
CASSELANYEQYF
TGTGCCAGCAGCGAATTGGCGAACTACGAGCAGTACTTC
>NA|TRBV6-2/TRBV6-3|TRBJ2-7|NA
CASSTPRDGFYEQYF
TGTGCCAGCAGTACCCCCAGAGACGGTTTCTACGAGCAGTACTTC
>NA|TRBV5-1|TRBJ1-2|NA
CASSLGALYGYTF
TGCGCCAGCAGCTTGGGCGCCCTCTATGGCTACACCTTC
>NA|TRBV2|TRBJ2-7|NA
CASSPVGLYEQYF
TGTGCCAGCAGTCCCGTCGGGCTGTACGAGCAGTACTTC
>TRBD1|TRBV6-5|TRBJ1-6|NA
CASSRDRAPSPLHF
TGTGCCAGCAGCCGAGACAGGGCCCCTTCACCCCTCCACTTT
>TRBD1|TRBV15|TRBJ1-1|NA
CATSLTGVGTEAFF
TGTGCCACCAGCCTGACAGGGGTGGGAACTGAAGCTTTCTTT
>NA|TRBV12-5|TRBJ1-5|NA
CASGLDRESQPQHF
TGTGCTAGTGGTTTGGACAGGGAATCCCAGCCCCAGCATTTT
>NA|TRBV19|TRBJ1-5|NA
CASTVGSILNSNQPQHF
TGTGCCAGTACCGTCGGCTCCATCTTGAATAGCAATCAGCCCCAGCATTTT
>NA|TRBV2|TRBJ1-5|NA
CASSSGWSNQPQHF
TGTGCCAGCAGTTCTGGGTGGAGCAATCAGCCCCAGCATTTT
>NA|TRBV4-1|TRBJ1-5|NA
CASSQEEGDQPQHF
TGCGCCAGCAGCCAAGAGGAAGGGGATCAGCCCCAGCATTTT
>TRBD1|TRBV4-1|TRBJ1-5|once
CASSQAGTANQPQHF
TGCGCCAGCAGCCAGGCCGGGACAGCCAATCAGCCCCAGCATTTT
>TRBD1|TRBV28|TRBJ2-2|NA
CASRRQGRFTGELFF
TGTGCCAGCAGGCGACAGGGGAGATTCACCGGGGAGCTGTTTTTT
>NA|TRBV19|TRBJ1-4|NA
CASSPRRGDEKLFF
TGTGCCAGTAGCCCCCGGAGGGGAGATGAAAAACTGTTTTTT
>NA|TRBV12-3/TRBV12-4|TRBJ2-1|once
CASSLWISTEQFF
TGTGCCAGCAGTTTGTGGATCTCTACTGAGCAGTTCTTC
>NA|TRBV29-1|TRBJ1-2|NA
CSVEIQGGYTF
TGCAGCGTTGAGATACAGGGTGGCTACACCTTC
>NA|TRBV4-3|TRBJ2-7|NA
CASSQDRWYYEQYF
TGCGCCAGCAGCCAAGATCGGTGGTACTACGAGCAGTACTTC
>TRBD1|TRBV19|TRBJ1-5|NA
CASARPQGVRGSPQHF
TGTGCCAGTGCGAGACCCCAGGGGGTCAGAGGCTCCCCCCAGCATTTT
>NA|TRBV6-2/TRBV6-3|TRBJ2-7|NA
CASSRGLTEGYEQYF
TGTGCCAGCAGCCGTGGGTTAACAGAAGGCTACGAGCAGTACTTC
>NA|TRBV29-1|TRBJ1-2|NA
CSVEAGRDYTF
TGCAGCGTTGAAGCTGGTAGGGACTACACCTTC
>NA|TRBV7-9|TRBJ1-4|NA
CASSSTDLHEKLFF
TGTGCCAGCAGCTCGACAGATCTCCATGAAAAACTGTTTTTT
>TRBD1|TRBV6-5|TRBJ1-1|NA
CASRKTGEAFF
TGTGCCAGCAGGAAGACAGGGGAAGCTTTCTTT
>NA|TRBV18|TRBJ1-2|NA
CASSPQSLRGYTF
TGTGCCAGCTCACCTCAATCCCTTCGGGGCTACACCTTC
>TRBD2|TRBV4-1|TRBJ2-1|NA
CASSLRGAGVRGNEQFF
TGCGCCAGCAGCCTAAGGGGAGCGGGAGTCCGTGGGAATGAGCAGTTCTTC